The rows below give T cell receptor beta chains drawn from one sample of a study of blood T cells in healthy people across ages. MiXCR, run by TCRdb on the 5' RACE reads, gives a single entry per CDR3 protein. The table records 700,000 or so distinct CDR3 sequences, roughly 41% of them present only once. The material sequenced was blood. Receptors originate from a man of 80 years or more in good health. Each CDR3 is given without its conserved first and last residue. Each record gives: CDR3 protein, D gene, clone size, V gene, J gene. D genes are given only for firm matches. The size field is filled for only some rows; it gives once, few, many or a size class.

CDR3 protein: ASSFSTGDPYEQY
D gene: NA
clone size: few
V gene: TRBV27
J gene: TRBJ2-7

CDR3 protein: ASSPQENEQF
D gene: NA
clone size: NA
V gene: TRBV3-1
J gene: TRBJ2-1

CDR3 protein: ASSLEAGVTKNIQY
D gene: NA
clone size: NA
V gene: TRBV7-2
J gene: TRBJ2-4

CDR3 protein: AISEFRGELF
D gene: NA
clone size: NA
V gene: TRBV10-3
J gene: TRBJ2-2

CDR3 protein: ASSWDGISSPLH
D gene: NA
clone size: NA
V gene: TRBV7-2
J gene: TRBJ1-6

CDR3 protein: ASSLATREKNEQF
D gene: NA
clone size: NA
V gene: TRBV7-6
J gene: TRBJ2-1

CDR3 protein: ASSYSGGGKLF
D gene: NA
clone size: NA
V gene: TRBV6-5
J gene: TRBJ1-4

CDR3 protein: ASSEGGRGDIQY
D gene: NA
clone size: NA
V gene: TRBV25-1
J gene: TRBJ2-4

CDR3 protein: ASRPRTSGSVEQF
D gene: TRBD2
clone size: NA
V gene: TRBV11-1
J gene: TRBJ2-1

CDR3 protein: SVDLVSYNEQF
D gene: NA
clone size: few
V gene: TRBV29-1
J gene: TRBJ2-1

CDR3 protein: ASSYTSGSYNEQF
D gene: TRBD2
clone size: many
V gene: TRBV6-2/TRBV6-3
J gene: TRBJ2-1

CDR3 protein: ASSYGVGRVKNIQY
D gene: NA
clone size: NA
V gene: TRBV6-2/TRBV6-3
J gene: TRBJ2-4

CDR3 protein: ASSLPRAYYNEQF
D gene: NA
clone size: NA
V gene: TRBV5-4
J gene: TRBJ2-1

CDR3 protein: ASSPRGTRNQPQH
D gene: NA
clone size: NA
V gene: TRBV6-2/TRBV6-3
J gene: TRBJ1-5

CDR3 protein: ASSYSRSAHYGYT
D gene: NA
clone size: NA
V gene: TRBV6-5
J gene: TRBJ1-2

CDR3 protein: ASSSKTGGSNTGELF
D gene: TRBD2
clone size: NA
V gene: TRBV5-4
J gene: TRBJ2-2

CDR3 protein: ASSLNQNQPQH
D gene: NA
clone size: NA
V gene: TRBV7-2
J gene: TRBJ1-5

CDR3 protein: ASSHRLAGGNEQY
D gene: TRBD2
clone size: NA
V gene: TRBV6-6
J gene: NA

CDR3 protein: SIPGQGRYNEQF
D gene: TRBD1
clone size: NA
V gene: TRBV29-1
J gene: TRBJ2-1

CDR3 protein: SASDPGLASYEQY
D gene: TRBD2
clone size: NA
V gene: TRBV20-1
J gene: TRBJ2-7

CDR3 protein: ASSFSRQETQY
D gene: NA
clone size: many
V gene: TRBV6-2/TRBV6-3
J gene: TRBJ2-5

CDR3 protein: APSAGGRSEQF
D gene: TRBD2
clone size: NA
V gene: TRBV27
J gene: TRBJ2-1

CDR3 protein: ASSVSGSGTRSDTQY
D gene: TRBD2
clone size: NA
V gene: TRBV11-2
J gene: TRBJ2-3

CDR3 protein: ASMPGPRDTEAF
D gene: NA
clone size: NA
V gene: TRBV5-1
J gene: TRBJ1-1

CDR3 protein: SAQTGQNSGNTIY
D gene: NA
clone size: NA
V gene: TRBV20-1
J gene: TRBJ1-3

CDR3 protein: ASSFRQGTWGKLF
D gene: TRBD1
clone size: NA
V gene: TRBV7-9
J gene: TRBJ1-4

CDR3 protein: ASSFRAGGGETQY
D gene: TRBD2
clone size: few
V gene: TRBV5-4
J gene: TRBJ2-5

CDR3 protein: ASSLGRSGDQPQH
D gene: NA
clone size: NA
V gene: TRBV5-6
J gene: TRBJ1-5

CDR3 protein: ATSRDYGGAGNQPQH
D gene: NA
clone size: few
V gene: TRBV15
J gene: TRBJ1-5

CDR3 protein: SARDRVVGGSGYT
D gene: NA
clone size: NA
V gene: TRBV20-1
J gene: TRBJ1-2

CDR3 protein: SDRGEGDRGRIRWSYEQY
D gene: TRBD1
clone size: NA
V gene: TRBV20-1
J gene: TRBJ2-7

CDR3 protein: ASSVGLGPLNEQY
D gene: TRBD2
clone size: NA
V gene: TRBV9
J gene: TRBJ2-7

CDR3 protein: ASSSDRVSNEQF
D gene: TRBD1
clone size: NA
V gene: TRBV6-1
J gene: TRBJ2-1

CDR3 protein: ATSRRLPGTSGTNEQF
D gene: TRBD2
clone size: NA
V gene: TRBV15
J gene: TRBJ2-1

CDR3 protein: ASSLDRGTSPLH
D gene: TRBD1
clone size: NA
V gene: TRBV5-4
J gene: TRBJ1-6

CDR3 protein: ASSLPSGANEQF
D gene: NA
clone size: NA
V gene: TRBV3-1
J gene: TRBJ2-1